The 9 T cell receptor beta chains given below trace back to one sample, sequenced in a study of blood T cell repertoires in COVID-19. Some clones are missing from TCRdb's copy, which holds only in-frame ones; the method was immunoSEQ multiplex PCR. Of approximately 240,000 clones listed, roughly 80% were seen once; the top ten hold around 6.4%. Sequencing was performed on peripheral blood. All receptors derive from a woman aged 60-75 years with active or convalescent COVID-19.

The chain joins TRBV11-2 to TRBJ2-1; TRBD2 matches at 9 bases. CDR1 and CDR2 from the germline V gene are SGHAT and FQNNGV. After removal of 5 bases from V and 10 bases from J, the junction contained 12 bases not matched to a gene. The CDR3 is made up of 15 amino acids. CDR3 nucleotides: TGTGCCAGCAGCCGGAGACTAGCGGAGAAAAAGGAGCAGTTCTTC. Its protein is CASSRRLAEKKEQFF.

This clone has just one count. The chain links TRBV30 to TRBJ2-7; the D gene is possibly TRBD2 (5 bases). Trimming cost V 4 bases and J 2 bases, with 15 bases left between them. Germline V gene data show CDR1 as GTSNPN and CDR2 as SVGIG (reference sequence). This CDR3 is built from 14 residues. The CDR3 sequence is CAWTPGLRAYEQYF. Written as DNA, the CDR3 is TGTGCCTGGACCCCCGGCCTGAGGGCCTACGAGCAGTACTTC.

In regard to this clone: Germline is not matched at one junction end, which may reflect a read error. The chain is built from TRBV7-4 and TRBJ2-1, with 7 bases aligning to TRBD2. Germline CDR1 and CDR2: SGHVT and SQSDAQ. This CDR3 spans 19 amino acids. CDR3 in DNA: TGTGCCAGCAGCCCCCGACTAGACCCCCCGGGAGGATCCTACCATGAGCAGTTCTTC. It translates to CASSPRLDPPGGSYHEQFF.

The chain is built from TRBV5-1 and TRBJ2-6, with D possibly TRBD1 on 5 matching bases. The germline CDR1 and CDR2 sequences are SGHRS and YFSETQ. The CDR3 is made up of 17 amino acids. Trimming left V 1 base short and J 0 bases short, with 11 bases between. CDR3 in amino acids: CASSLRLGDSGANVLTF. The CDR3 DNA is TGCGCCAGCAGCTTGCGGTTAGGGGACTCTGGGGCCAACGTCCTGACTTTC.

DNA of the CDR3: TGTGCCAGCAGTTACTCGAGGCTTAATCAGCCCCAGCATTTT. The encoded protein is CASSYSRLNQPQHF. V and J are TRBV6-5 and TRBJ1-5, with D unresolved. The CDR3 sequence is 14 residues long. Trimming removed 0 bases from V and 4 bases from J, with 7 bases in between. The germline gives CDR1 MNHEY, CDR2 SVGAGI.

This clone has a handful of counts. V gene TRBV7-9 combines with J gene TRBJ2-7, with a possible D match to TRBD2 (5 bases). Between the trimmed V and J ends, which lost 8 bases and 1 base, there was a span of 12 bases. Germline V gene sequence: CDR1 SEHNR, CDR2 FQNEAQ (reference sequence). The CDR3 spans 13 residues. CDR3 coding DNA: TGTGCCAGCGAGAGTCTAGCTTCCTACGAGCAGTACGTC. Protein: CASESLASYEQYV.

CDR3 in DNA: TGTGCCAGCAGTCCCCGGACAGGGACCAACTATGGCTACACCTTC. It encodes CASSPRTGTNYGYTF. This chain connects TRBV27 to TRBJ1-2; 8 bases align to TRBD1. CDR1 is MNHEY, CDR2 SMNVEV, per germline (reference sequence). V gave up 5 bases and J gave up 2 bases; unmatched junction bases: 7. CDR3 size: 15 residues.

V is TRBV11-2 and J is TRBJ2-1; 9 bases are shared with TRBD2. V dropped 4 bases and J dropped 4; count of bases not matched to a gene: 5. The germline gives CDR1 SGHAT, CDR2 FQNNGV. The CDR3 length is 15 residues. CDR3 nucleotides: TGTGCCAGCAGCTCGATAGCGGGAGAGTACAATGAGCAGTTCTTC. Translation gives CASSSIAGEYNEQFF. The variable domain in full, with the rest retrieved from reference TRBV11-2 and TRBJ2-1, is EAGVAQSPRYKIIEKRQSVAFWCNPISGHATLYWYQQILGQGPKLLIQFQNNGVVDDSQLPKDRFSAERLKGVDSTLKIQPAKLEDSAVYLCASSSIAGEYNEQFFGPGTRLTVL.

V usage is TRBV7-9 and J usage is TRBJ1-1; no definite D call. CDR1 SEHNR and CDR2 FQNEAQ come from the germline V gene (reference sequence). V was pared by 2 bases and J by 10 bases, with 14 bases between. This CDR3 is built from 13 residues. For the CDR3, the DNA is TGTGCCAGCAGCTTAATTCCCGGGGATCGAGCTTTCTTT. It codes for CASSLIPGDRAFF.